This T cell receptor gamma chain was found in a study of gamma-delta chains in newborns, infants, children. About the study: Microbial exposure reportedly drives polyclonal innate γδ T cell expansion after birth.

TCRdb reanalysed the reads via CATT. This table holds thousands of gamma-chain clones, around two thirds found once. Per the germline V gene, CDR1 is EGSTGY and CDR2 is YDSYTSSV. The CDR3 contains 15 residues. Trimming removed 0 bases from V and 3 bases from J; junction bases left unmatched: 8. This chain links TRGV4 with TRGJ1 or TRGJ2. TCRdb leaves out the J gene; it was filled in here by matching the DNA to germline. Sequenced input: blood. This receptor was identified in a child who was a newborn, infant or young child, either healthy, febrile or measles-vaccinated (not recorded which). Here the CDR3 DNA reads TGTGCCACCTGGGATGGGCCGTGGGGTTATTATAAGAAACTCTTT. Translated, it gives CATWDGPWGYYKKLF.